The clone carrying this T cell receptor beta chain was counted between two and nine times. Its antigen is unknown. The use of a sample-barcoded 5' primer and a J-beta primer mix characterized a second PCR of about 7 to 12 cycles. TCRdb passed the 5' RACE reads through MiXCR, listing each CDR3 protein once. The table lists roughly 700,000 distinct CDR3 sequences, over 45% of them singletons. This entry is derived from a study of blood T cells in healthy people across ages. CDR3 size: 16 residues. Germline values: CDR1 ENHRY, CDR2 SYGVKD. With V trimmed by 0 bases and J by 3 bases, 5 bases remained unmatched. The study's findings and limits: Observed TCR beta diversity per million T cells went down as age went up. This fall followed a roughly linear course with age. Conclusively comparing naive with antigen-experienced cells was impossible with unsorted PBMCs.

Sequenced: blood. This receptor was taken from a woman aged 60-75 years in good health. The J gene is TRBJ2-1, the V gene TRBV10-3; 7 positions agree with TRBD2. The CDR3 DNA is TGTGCCATCAGTGAGTCGATCGGGGGGATCTACAATGAGCAGTTCTTC. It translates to CAISESIGGIYNEQFF.